The clone carrying this T cell receptor beta chain was found a few times. Its antigen remains unknown. Sequencing of cultured CD4+ T cell DNA used the Oncomine TCR Beta short-read assay. TCRdb called the PCR reads again in MiXCR, with one record for every CDR3 protein. The data contain some 11,000 distinct CDR3 sequences, around a third of them singletons. Treatment denoted: approximately 10-day PBMC culture with coronavirus spike peptide pools or control peptides (ViraFEST assay). Positivity by PCR occurred from March to December 2020, a period that predated US Alpha, Beta and Delta variants. This record belongs to a study of vaccination and CD4 T cells after COVID-19. Across the whole study: For each participant, vaccination comprised two doses of either the BNT162b2 or the mRNA-1273 vaccine. Findings and caveats of the study: Median SARS-CoV-2-reactive clonotype numbers went from roughly 21 to 40; this increase was not significant.

Germline lookup yields CDR1 ENHRY and CDR2 SYGVKD. V was clipped by 0 bases and J by 6 bases, with 12 bases between them. This CDR3 comprises 14 residues. The source material was CD4+ T cells from blood, cultured in vitro. The clonotype originates from a human donor who had recovered from COVID-19. The chain employs TRBV10-3 and TRBJ2-7; D is unresolved. This CDR3 reads CAISESASVGEQYF. DNA for the CDR3: TGTGCCATCAGTGAGTCGGCCTCAGTGGGCGAGCAGTACTTC.